This T cell receptor beta chain originates from a study of blood T cell repertoires in COVID-19. Study details: COVID-19 samples from acute and convalescent phases originated in the United States, Italy and Spain.

Trimming removed 3 bases from V and 4 bases from J, with 10 bases in between. CDR1 is SGHVS, CDR2 FNYEAQ, per germline. The CDR3 has 14 amino acids. In the original processing: Amplified reference gene primers provided the basis for estimating nucleated cell counts. The method was immunoSEQ multiplex PCR; TCRdb's version includes in-frame clones alone and lacks a portion of them. The D gene and trimming were derived from the DNA, and the V and J assignments and clone size from that table. The sample has hundreds of thousands of clones, approximately 90% seen once. The sequence came from a man between 60 and 75 years old who had recovered from COVID-19. The gene calls are TRBV7-6 and TRBJ1-5; unclear D gene. The specimen sequenced was peripheral blood. The CDR3 region is CASSFAHGNQPQHF. The DNA of the CDR3 is TGTGCCAGCAGCTTCGCTCACGGGAATCAGCCCCAGCATTTT.